The 30 T cell receptor beta chains below come from one sample, sequenced in a study of CD8+CD57+ T cells in acquired aplastic anemia. Genomic DNA, serving as template, underwent TCR beta VDJ and CDR3 profiling. TCRdb itself ran the reads through MiXCR, one entry per CDR3 protein. This table has 90,000 to 120,000 distinct CDR3 sequences, around 50% appearing once. Sequenced material: sorted CD4+, CD8+, or CD8+CD57+ T cells (not recorded which) from PBMCs. The receptors were sampled from a human donor in good health, serving as a control.

For this clonotype: This may stem from a read error, because a much larger clone lies one nucleotide away. The J gene is TRBJ2-7, the V gene TRBV5-1, with D hard to call. This CDR3 has 14 residues. CDR1 is SGHRS and CDR2 is YFSETQ in the germline V gene. V was cut by 2 bases and J by 2 bases, with 11 bases left in between. The CDR3 sequence: CASSFESLPYEQYF. The CDR3 DNA sequence: TGCGCCAGCAGCTTCGAGAGCCTCCCCTACGAGCAGTACTTC.

This clonotype was detected a few times. This chain uses TRBV11-2 with TRBJ2-2, with TRBD1 identical over 8 bases. The CDR3 has 14 residues. Germline V gene lookup returns CDR1 SGHAT and CDR2 FQNNGV. Unmatched junction bases numbered 4, after V lost 5 bases and J lost 5 bases. Here the CDR3 reads CASSPTGGTGELFF. CDR3 nucleotides: TGTGCCAGCAGCCCAACAGGGGGAACCGGGGAGCTGTTTTTT.

This clonotype was seen repeatedly, ten times or more. In nucleotides, the CDR3 is TGCGCCAGCAGTGAGTTCATTCAGGCTATGAACACTGAAGCTTTCTTT. Its translation is CASSEFIQAMNTEAFF. The chain couples TRBV10-2 to TRBJ1-1, with unresolved D. This CDR3 is built from 16 residues. Germline lookup yields CDR1 WSHSY and CDR2 SAAADI. V was shortened by 1 base and J by 0 bases, with 12 bases between the two germline ends.

This clonotype was counted ten times or more. The rearrangement joins TRBV7-2 to TRBJ2-2, with a tentative D call TRBD1 (5 bases). Per germline, CDR1 SGHTA and CDR2 FQGNSA. V dropped 8 bases and J dropped 6 bases, with 10 bases sitting between them. The CDR3 length is 12 residues. CDR3 protein: CASPGAAGELFF. In DNA form, the CDR3 reads TGTGCCAGCCCTGGGGCCGCCGGGGAGCTGTTTTTT.

This clonotype was observed once. The rearrangement links TRBV6-6 to TRBJ2-5, with D perhaps given as TRBD1 or TRBD2 (5 bases each). The V gene lost 6 bases and the J gene lost 5 bases, with 10 bases spanning the gap. CDR1 is MNHNY and CDR2 is SVGAGI in the germline V gene (reference sequence). This CDR3 is built from 12 residues. CDR3 DNA: TGTGCCAGCAGCCCTGGGACGGAGACCCAGTACTTC. This encodes CASSPGTETQYF.

The chain links TRBV9 to TRBJ2-2, with 11 positions matching TRBD1. V shed 3 bases and J 3 bases; nucleotides not matched to a gene: 1. This CDR3 region has 15 residues. Germline V gene data show CDR1 as SGDLS and CDR2 as YYNGEE. The CDR3 nucleotides are TGTGCCAGCAGCGGGACAGGGGGCCACACCGGGGAGCTGTTTTTT. It codes for CASSGTGGHTGELFF.

This clonotype was counted at least ten times. V is TRBV12-3 or TRBV12-4 and J is TRBJ1-2, with 11 bases identical to TRBD1. This CDR3 has 17 residues. The trim removed 5 bases at V and 0 bases at J, leaving 8 bases unmatched. Here the CDR3 reads CASSTPGQGVSNYGYTF. The DNA for the CDR3 is TGTGCCAGCAGTACCCCGGGACAGGGGGTTTCTAACTATGGCTACACCTTC.

About this clonotype itself: One end of the junction does not line up with germline, which may come from a read error. CDR3: CASSYRTSGGWGEQYF. The CDR3 region has the DNA TGTGCCAGCAGTTACCGGACTAGCGGGGGGTGGGGCGAGCAGTACTTC. The chain uses TRBV10-3 and TRBJ2-7, with 14 positions matching TRBD2. The CDR3 is 16 amino acids. The germline gives CDR1 ENHRY, CDR2 SYGVKD.

This clonotype was picked up a small number of times. This sequence joins TRBV7-9 and TRBJ1-2; 9 nucleotides agree with TRBD1. The CDR3 consists of 15 residues. V lost 5 bases to trimming and J lost 4 bases; unmatched junction nucleotides: 8. Germline V CDR1 and CDR2: SEHNR, FQNEAQ (reference sequence). The CDR3 loop is CASSPGTGPSYGYTF. In DNA form, the CDR3 reads TGTGCCAGCAGCCCGGGGACAGGGCCGTCCTATGGCTACACCTTC.

This clonotype was recorded at least ten times. The chain has TRBV18 and TRBJ2-7; D may be TRBD2 (7 bases). The V gene lost 0 bases and the J gene lost 4 bases, with 16 bases spanning the gap. In germline, CDR1 is KGHSH, CDR2 LQKENI. The CDR3 is 16 amino acids. The CDR3 loop reads CASSPPFAGAIYEQYF. The DNA of the CDR3 is TGTGCCAGCTCACCACCTTTTGCGGGGGCTATATACGAGCAGTACTTC. Full variable domain (missing parts from reference TRBV18 and TRBJ2-7): NAGVMQNPRHLVRRRGQEARLRCSPMKGHSHVYWYRQLPEEGLKFMVYLQKENIIDESGMPKERFSAEFPKEGPSILRIQQVVRGDSAAYFCASSPPFAGAIYEQYFGPGTRLTVT.

There are many counts of this clonotype. The chain is built from TRBV5-1 and TRBJ2-1, with 10 positions matching TRBD2. The CDR3 length is 15 residues. V shed 2 bases and J 7 bases; nucleotides not matched to a gene: 6. Germline CDR1 and CDR2: SGHRS and YFSETQ. CDR3 amino acids: CASSLLAGPGNEQFF. The CDR3 coding sequence is TGCGCCAGCAGCTTACTAGCGGGGCCTGGTAATGAGCAGTTCTTC.

Ten or more counts support this clonotype. The chain has TRBV5-1 and TRBJ2-5; 9 bases align to TRBD1. Per germline, CDR1 SGHRS and CDR2 YFSETQ. V trimming: 6 bases; J trimming: 4 bases; junction bases outside the gene matches: 10. The CDR3 has 15 amino acids. CDR3 DNA sequence: TGCGCCAGCAAATCTCACAGGGGGCAAGGAGAGACCCAGTACTTC. Its translation: CASKSHRGQGETQYF.

The chain joins TRBV2 to TRBJ2-3; D remains ambiguous. Trimming removed 4 bases from V and 0 bases from J, with 5 bases in between. Germline lookup yields CDR1 SNHLY and CDR2 FYNNEI. The CDR3 totals 13 residues. The CDR3 DNA reads TGTGCCAGCAGTGGGGCTAGCACAGATACGCAGTATTTT. Amino acids: CASSGASTDTQYF.

The chain uses TRBV18 and TRBJ1-5; no clear D. This CDR3 region has 15 residues. Germline-derived CDR1 and CDR2 are KGHSH and LQKENI. V was trimmed by 6 bases and J by 4 bases, leaving 16 bases between them. CDR3 nucleotides: TGTGCCAGCTCCCCCGTCGCGGTTAGTAATCAGCCCCAGCATTTT. This translates into CASSPVAVSNQPQHF.

In the case of this clonotype: One base away lies a much larger clone, so this may be a sequencing read error. For the CDR3, the DNA is TGTGCCAGCAGTCCCAAGGACCCAAGCCCCTACGAGCAGTACTTC. Encoded protein: CASSPKDPSPYEQYF. This chain uses TRBV6-2 or TRBV6-3 with TRBJ2-7; D gene uncertain. The V and J ends lost 5 bases and 2 bases respectively, with 16 bases between them. The germline V gene has CDR1 MNHEY and CDR2 SVGEGT. The CDR3 totals 15 residues.

V usage is TRBV4-1 and J usage is TRBJ2-7; D gene uncertain. Germline values: CDR1 MGHRA, CDR2 YSYEKL. Between the trimmed V and J ends, which lost 0 bases and 3 bases, there was a span of 6 bases. CDR3 length: 13 amino acids. The CDR3 bases are TGCGCCAGCAGCCAAGACAGAGACTACGAGCAGTACGTC. Protein sequence: CASSQDRDYEQYV.

The table lists this clonotype with many counts. The gene calls are TRBV9 and TRBJ2-1; D perhaps matches TRBD2 (5 bases). CDR1 and CDR2 (germline): SGDLS, YYNGEE. The CDR3 sequence is 12 residues long. Trimming pared 3 bases from V and 6 bases from J, leaving 7 bases between. The CDR3 loop is CASSGLLNEQFF. The CDR3 DNA follows: TGTGCCAGCAGCGGACTACTCAATGAGCAGTTCTTC. The full variable domain, its missing parts supplied by reference TRBV9 and TRBJ2-1, is DSGVTQTPKHLITATGQRVTLRCSPRSGDLSVYWYQQSLDQGLQFLIQYYNGEERAKGNILERFSAQQFPDLHSELNLSSLELGDSALYFCASSGLLNEQFFGPGTRLTVL.

Comments on this clonotype: One base away lies a much larger clone, so this may be a sequencing read error. The chain uses TRBV5-8 and TRBJ2-7, with a possible D match to TRBD1 (6 bases). Germline V lookup: CDR1 SGHTS, CDR2 YDEGEE. This CDR3 is built from 13 residues. The DNA for the CDR3 is TGTGCCAGCAACTTGGCAGGGGCCTACGAGCAGTACTTC. Protein: CASNLAGAYEQYF.

The chain is built from TRBV10-3 and TRBJ2-5; 8 positions agree with TRBD1. The germline V gene has CDR1 ENHRY and CDR2 SYGVKD. With 10 bases clipped from V and 3 bases from J, the junction kept 10 bases outside the gene matches. CDR3 length equals 14 residues. CDR3 sequence: CASSPGQGKETQYF. DNA of the CDR3: TGTGCCAGCAGCCCCGGACAGGGTAAAGAGACCCAGTACTTC.

This clonotype has more than one count but fewer than ten. V is TRBV7-2 and J is TRBJ1-2; D call uncertain. This CDR3 comprises 12 residues. The germline V gene encodes CDR1 SGHTA and CDR2 FQGNSA. Deletions cut 6 bases from V and 6 bases from J, with 11 bases between. In nucleotides, the CDR3 is TGTGCCAGCAGATTGAAGGCCGATGGCTACACCTTC. Its protein is CASRLKADGYTF.

This chain joins TRBV29-1 and TRBJ2-3, with 11 bases that match TRBD1. The germline V gene has CDR1 SQVTM and CDR2 ANQGSEA. The CDR3 loop spans 15 amino acids. With V trimmed by 5 bases and J by 5 bases, 9 bases remained unmatched. CDR3 loop: CSVRLGTGGGDTQYF. CDR3 nucleotide sequence: TGCAGCGTTCGATTGGGGACAGGGGGAGGAGATACGCAGTATTTT.

The rearrangement uses TRBV4-1 and TRBJ2-7; 9 bases agree with TRBD1. The CDR3 runs to 17 residues. Looked up from germline, CDR1 is MGHRA and CDR2 is YSYEKL. With 1 base clipped from V and 2 bases from J, the junction kept 9 bases outside the gene matches. The CDR3 protein is CASSQVNMGQGAYEQYF. The CDR3 DNA is TGCGCCAGCAGCCAAGTAAATATGGGACAGGGTGCCTACGAGCAGTACTTC.

At least ten counts were recorded for this clonotype. This chain connects TRBV4-3 to TRBJ2-1; D is perhaps TRBD1 or TRBD2 (6 bases each). This CDR3 has 16 residues. From germline, CDR1 is LGHNA and CDR2 YSLEER. V lost 5 bases and J lost 3, with 17 bases in between. The CDR3 coding sequence is TGCGCCAGCAGCTATGGAGGGACACTCGGCTACAATGAGCAGTTCTTC. Translation gives CASSYGGTLGYNEQFF.

The chain employs TRBV2 and TRBJ2-7; D is unclear. Germline V gene sequence: CDR1 SNHLY, CDR2 FYNNEI. The CDR3 runs to 14 residues. With 1 base removed from V and 3 bases from J, the gap between germline ends came to 10 bases. CDR3 sequence reads: CASSEGILLYEQYF. The CDR3 DNA reads TGTGCCAGCAGTGAAGGGATACTTCTCTACGAGCAGTACTTC.

The V and J genes are TRBV19 and TRBJ1-5; D is unclear. The V gene's germline CDR1 is LNHDA and CDR2 SQIVND (reference sequence). The CDR3 runs to 11 residues. Trimming removed 5 bases at V and 5 bases at J, with 4 bases between. CDR3 residues: CASSGDQPQHF. CDR3 sequence (DNA): TGTGCCAGTAGTGGGGATCAGCCCCAGCATTTT.

At least ten counts were recorded for this clonotype. The chain uses TRBV24-1 and TRBJ2-1; D ambiguous. Germline V gene lookup returns CDR1 KGHDR and CDR2 SFDVKD. The CDR3 covers 13 residues. V was trimmed by 5 bases and J by 5 bases, leaving 9 bases between them. CDR3 loop: CATSASDNNEQFF. Written as DNA, the CDR3 is TGTGCCACCAGTGCCTCAGATAACAATGAGCAGTTCTTC.

This clonotype was seen many times. The chain carries TRBV9 and TRBJ1-5; D is possibly TRBD1 (5 bases). V was pared by 0 bases and J by 7 bases, with 11 bases between. Germline CDR1 reads SGDLS; CDR2 reads YYNGEE. The CDR3 spans 14 residues. For the CDR3, the DNA is TGTGCCAGCAGCGTAGGCGGGGAGGGGCAGCCCCAGCATTTT. Translated: CASSVGGEGQPQHF.

This clonotype has ten or more counts. The CDR3 end shows no conserved phenylalanine or tryptophan, and so a read error is likely. V is TRBV2 and J is TRBJ1-6, with 8 bases that match TRBD1. Per germline, CDR1 SNHLY and CDR2 FYNNEI. CDR3 length equals 15 residues. The CDR3 loop is CASRLGQENNSPLHL. The CDR3 DNA is TGTGCCAGCAGGCTGGGACAGGAAAATAATTCACCTCTCCACCTT.

In this sample, this clonotype turned up a few times. This could be a read error, since a much larger clone is one nucleotide away. The conserved phenylalanine or tryptophan is not found at the CDR3 terminus, so this likely reflects a read error. The chain employs TRBV11-2 and TRBJ2-5; 10 positions agree with TRBD1. Losses at the gene ends were 6 bases for V and 6 bases for J; bases not matched to a gene: 7. The CDR3 length is 14 residues. Germline values: CDR1 SGHAT, CDR2 FQNNGV. Written as DNA, the CDR3 is TGTGCCAGCAGTCCCGACAGGGGGCTGAAGACCCAGTACCTC. Its protein product is CASSPDRGLKTQYL.

This clonotype showed up just a few times. The chain is built from TRBV6-1 and TRBJ2-2, with D perhaps matching TRBD1 (7 bases). V dropped 7 bases and J dropped 5 bases, with 17 bases sitting between them. CDR3 size: 15 residues. CDR1 is MNHNS and CDR2 is SASEGT in the germline V gene. CDR3 residues: CASMDYRGGTGELFF. The CDR3 nucleotides read TGTGCCAGCATGGATTACAGGGGAGGTACCGGGGAGCTGTTTTTT.